The 28 T cell receptor beta chains listed next were all sequenced from one sample in a study of blood T cell repertoires in COVID-19. Profiled with immunoSEQ multiplex PCR; TCRdb holds only in-frame clones, not every one. The profile covers about 180,000 clones, with approximately 78% appearing a single time and roughly 17% taken by the ten largest. Material for sequencing was PBMCs or T cells enriched from blood (not recorded which). Source of these receptors: a woman between 50 and 59 years old who had recovered from COVID-19.

This clone was counted between two and nine times. The chain joins TRBV3-1 (or the pseudogene TRBV3-2) to TRBJ2-7; TRBD2 aligns across 15 bases. In germline, CDR1 is LGHDT, CDR2 YNNKEL (reference sequence). The CDR3 has 16 residues. V trimming: 4 bases; J trimming: 7 bases; junction bases outside the gene matches: 8. Here the CDR3 reads CASSRIPGLAGGEQYF. CDR3 DNA sequence: TGTGCCAGCAGCCGCATACCGGGACTAGCGGGAGGAGAGCAGTACTTC.

On this clone: Other DNA sequences in the sample encode the same CDR3. The genes are TRBV18 and TRBJ2-1; 7 bases agree with TRBD1. The CDR3 runs 13 residues. J was trimmed by 6 bases and V by 3 bases; bases with no gene match: 2. Germline assignment: CDR1 KGHSH and CDR2 LQKENI. The CDR3 region is CASSPGTANEQFF. The CDR3 nucleotides are TGTGCCAGCTCACCTGGGACAGCCAATGAGCAGTTCTTC.

This clone was counted only a few times. V gene TRBV10-3 combines with J gene TRBJ1-3; D gene unclear. CDR1 is ENHRY and CDR2 is SYGVKD in the germline V gene. Trimming took 8 bases from V and 0 from J, leaving 11 bases between them. The CDR3 is 14 amino acids. The CDR3 protein is CAISPSRSGNTIYF. The CDR3 DNA sequence: TGTGCCATCTCCCCTAGCCGCTCTGGAAACACCATATATTTT.

This clone was detected only once. The CDR3 spells CATSKDRGLSGANVLTF. CDR3 bases: TGTGCCACCAGCAAGGACAGGGGCCTCTCTGGGGCCAACGTCCTGACTTTC. J is TRBJ2-6 and V is TRBV15; 9 nucleotides agree with TRBD1. Germline lookup yields CDR1 LNHNV and CDR2 YYDKDF (reference sequence). V dropped 4 bases and J dropped 0; count of bases not matched to a gene: 4. The CDR3 is 17 amino acids.

This chain links TRBV28 with TRBJ1-1; D unclear. CDR1 is MDHEN and CDR2 is SYDVKM in the germline V gene. Trimming took 2 bases from V and 2 from J, leaving 6 bases between them. The CDR3 extends over 13 amino acids. CDR3: CASSLKANTEAFF. The CDR3 region has the DNA TGTGCCAGCAGTTTAAAAGCCAACACTGAAGCTTTCTTT.

The chain links TRBV12-3 or TRBV12-4 to TRBJ1-6; perhaps TRBD1 as D (5 bases). This CDR3 spans 13 amino acids. Trimming stripped 8 bases from V and 2 bases from J, with 7 bases between. CDR3 sequence: CASSGAYNSPLHF. In nucleotides, the CDR3 is TGTGCCAGCTCGGGGGCCTATAATTCACCCCTCCACTTT.

The chain combines TRBV7-3 with TRBJ2-3; 8 positions match TRBD2. Germline loops: CDR1 SGHTA, CDR2 FQGTGA. CDR3 size: 14 residues. V gave up 4 bases and J gave up 6 bases; unmatched junction bases: 6. This CDR3 is CASSSGLVSDTQYF. The CDR3 DNA is TGTGCCAGCAGCTCGGGACTAGTTTCCGATACGCAGTATTTT.

The chain joins TRBV2 to TRBJ1-6, with 7 positions matching TRBD1. Germline CDR1 and CDR2: SNHLY and FYNNEI. The CDR3 is 15 residues long. The junction had 7 bases not matched to a gene; V was cut back by 6 bases and J by 5 bases. CDR3 in amino acids: CASSLPGQNNSPLHF. CDR3 coding DNA: TGTGCCAGCAGCTTACCGGGACAGAATAATTCACCCCTCCACTTT.

The rearrangement joins TRBV4-1 to TRBJ2-1, with 8 bases matching TRBD2. The CDR3 extends over 15 amino acids. Per germline, CDR1 MGHRA and CDR2 YSYEKL. J lost 6 bases, V lost 0 bases, and 4 bases had no gene match. This CDR3 is CASSQDGTSINEQFF. The CDR3, as DNA: TGCGCCAGCAGCCAAGATGGGACTAGTATCAATGAGCAGTTCTTC.

The gene calls are TRBV7-2 and TRBJ2-1; the match to TRBD1 covers 8 bases. Germline V gene sequence: CDR1 SGHTA, CDR2 FQGNSA. V lost 1 base and J lost 7; bases outside the gene matches: 6. CDR3 size: 15 residues. The DNA of the CDR3 is TGTGCCAGCAGCTTAGGGCAGGGGGCATGGAATGAGCAGTTCTTC. It is translated as CASSLGQGAWNEQFF.

This sequence joins TRBV19 and TRBJ1-5; no clear D gene. There are 14 residues in the CDR3. The V gene lost 2 bases and the J gene lost 3 bases, with 8 bases spanning the gap. Per germline, CDR1 LNHDA and CDR2 SQIVND (reference sequence). CDR3 sequence reads: CASSIPRHNQPQHF. CDR3 sequence (DNA): TGTGCCAGTAGTATACCCAGACACAATCAGCCCCAGCATTTT.

This clone appeared once. The rearrangement links TRBV11-2 to TRBJ2-7, with 9 bases matching TRBD2. The length of the CDR3 is 18 residues. Germline trimming cut 5 bases from V and 0 bases from J; bases unmatched to any gene: 14. CDR1 is SGHAT and CDR2 is FQNNGV in the germline V gene. This chain's CDR3 is CASSPLRRASGNSYEQYF. CDR3 nucleotides: TGTGCCAGCAGCCCCCTACGCCGAGCTAGCGGGAACTCCTACGAGCAGTACTTC.

CDR3 bases: TGTGCCAGCAGCGTACTTGGGACAGGGAATTCACCCCTCCACTTT. The encoded protein is CASSVLGTGNSPLHF. The V and J genes are TRBV9 and TRBJ1-6, with 9 bases fitting TRBD1. Germline values: CDR1 SGDLS, CDR2 YYNGEE. The length of the CDR3 is 15 residues. The V and J ends lost 1 base and 7 bases, in that order; junction bases with no gene match: 3.

The chain links TRBV12-2 to TRBJ2-7; the DNA was not compared with TRBD2, the D call given in the table. TRBV12-2 is reported as a pseudogene. The CDR3 has 14 residues. The CDR3 reads CASRLALWSYEQYF. DNA of the CDR3: TGTGCAAGTCGCTTAGCGCTATGGAGCTACGAGCAGTACTTC.

The chain links TRBV5-4 to TRBJ2-4; 8 nucleotides agree with TRBD1. V was pared by 5 bases and J by 5 bases, with 6 bases of the junction left unmatched. The CDR3 totals 14 residues. CDR1 is SGHNT, CDR2 YYREEE, per germline (reference sequence). CDR3 sequence (DNA): TGTGCCAGCAGTAGGCAGGGGGCAGAAAACATTCAGTACTTC. The encoded protein is CASSRQGAENIQYF.

The chain uses TRBV12-3 or TRBV12-4 and TRBJ2-7; 9 nucleotides align to TRBD1. The CDR3 is 12 residues long. Trimming removed 6 bases from V and 7 bases from J; junction bases left unmatched: 4. Here the CDR3 reads CASRRQGGEQYF. CDR3 DNA: TGTGCCAGCAGGAGACAGGGGGGTGAGCAGTACTTC.

The chain is built from TRBV11-2 and TRBJ2-1; D gene unclear. CDR1 and CDR2 (germline): SGHAT, FQNNGV. This CDR3 is built from 13 residues. Trimming removed 1 base at V and 3 bases at J, with 4 bases between. As DNA, the CDR3 is TGTGCCAGCAGCTTAGTAGTCTACAATGAGCAGTTCTTC. Translated, it gives CASSLVVYNEQFF.

This clone was found once. The chain employs TRBV18 and TRBJ2-2, with 9 bases matching TRBD2. Germline assignment: CDR1 KGHSH and CDR2 LQKENI. The CDR3 is made up of 18 amino acids. The ends lost 4 bases at V and 0 bases at J; junction bases unmatched: 9. The CDR3 is CASSLRAGGLSNTGELFF. CDR3 DNA: TGTGCCAGCTCACTGCGAGCGGGAGGTCTTTCGAACACCGGGGAGCTGTTTTTT.

A few counts support this clone. The chain has TRBV21-1 and TRBJ2-7; the table's TRBD2 call for D was not verified on the DNA. TRBV21-1 is a recognized pseudogene. The length of the CDR3 is 17 residues. The CDR3 region has the DNA TGTGCCAGCAGCAAATTTGATAGCGGGAGAGGGGCCTACGAGCAGTACTTC. This sequence encodes CASSKFDSGRGAYEQYF.

With respect to this clone: Other DNA sequences in this sample translate to the same CDR3. The chain combines TRBV13 with TRBJ2-1; 8 bases agree with TRBD2. This CDR3 is 15 amino acids long. With V trimmed by 5 bases and J by 8 bases, 11 bases remained unmatched. Germline V gives CDR1 PRHDT, CDR2 FYEKMQ (reference sequence). CDR3 amino acids: CASSPPSGWGYEQFF. Here the CDR3 DNA reads TGTGCCAGCAGCCCCCCTAGCGGGTGGGGGTATGAGCAGTTCTTC.

This clone was recorded a few times. This chain connects TRBV5-1 to TRBJ1-3; D might be TRBD1 (6 bases). Germline V gives CDR1 SGHRS, CDR2 YFSETQ. Trimming removed 0 bases from V and 4 bases from J, with 20 bases in between. The CDR3 is made up of 18 amino acids. This CDR3 reads CASSLDGAGQPSGNTIYF. CDR3 DNA sequence: TGCGCCAGCAGCTTGGACGGCGCCGGACAGCCAAGCGGAAACACCATATATTTT.

This clone was recorded a few times. V is TRBV24-1 and J is TRBJ2-3, with D maybe TRBD2 (5 bases). The CDR3 covers 15 residues. Germline CDR1 reads KGHDR; CDR2 reads SFDVKD. V lost 3 bases and J 3 bases, leaving 12 bases between the germline ends. CDR3 sequence reads: CATSDMRTATDTQYF. The CDR3 DNA reads TGTGCCACCAGTGATATGCGGACTGCGACAGATACGCAGTATTTT.

J is TRBJ1-1 and V is TRBV15, with 8 bases fitting TRBD1. CDR1 is LNHNV and CDR2 is YYDKDF in the germline V gene (reference sequence). CDR3 size: 14 residues. After removal of 9 bases from V and 1 base from J, the junction contained 7 bases not matched to a gene. As DNA, the CDR3 is TGTGCCACGCGGACAGGGTCGCCGAACACTGAAGCTTTCTTT. Its translation is CATRTGSPNTEAFF.

The chain uses TRBV11-3 and TRBJ2-7; D unresolved. Germline CDR1 and CDR2: SGHNT and YENEEA. The CDR3 runs 14 residues. Trimming shortened V by 5 bases and J by 1 base, and 12 bases separated the two germline ends. CDR3 residues: CASSEADKSYEQYF. For the CDR3, the DNA is TGTGCCAGCAGCGAAGCCGACAAGTCCTACGAGCAGTACTTC.

This clone came up a few times. The chain carries TRBV24-1 and TRBJ2-1; 8 bases fit TRBD2. Germline V lookup: CDR1 KGHDR, CDR2 SFDVKD. V was pared by 9 bases and J by 7 bases, with 10 bases of the junction left unmatched. CDR3 length: 14 amino acids. DNA of the CDR3: TGTGCCACCGCCGGACTAGCTGCCTGGAATGAGCAGTTCTTC. Translating it yields CATAGLAAWNEQFF.

On this clone itself: Other DNA sequences in the same sample also yield this CDR3. This chain links TRBV2 with TRBJ2-3; D may be TRBD2 (6 bases). Germline CDR1 reads SNHLY; CDR2 reads FYNNEI. V lost 6 bases and J lost 4, with 8 bases in between. The CDR3 loop spans 12 amino acids. In DNA, the CDR3 is TGTGCCAGCAGGGAGGGCGCAGATACGCAGTATTTT. It yields the protein CASREGADTQYF.

The chain links TRBV5-5 to TRBJ1-1, with D possibly matching TRBD1 (5 bases). This CDR3 comprises 13 residues. The germline CDR1 and CDR2 sequences are SGHKS and YYEKEE (reference sequence). With 0 bases removed from V and 11 bases from J, the gap between germline ends came to 14 bases. The CDR3 loop is CASSLGAGPEAFF. CDR3 nucleotides: TGTGCCAGCAGCTTGGGAGCAGGGCCGGAGGCTTTCTTT.

The chain has TRBV24-1 and TRBJ2-3; 9 bases map to TRBD2. The CDR3 consists of 17 residues. Trimming took 4 bases from V and 0 from J; bases not matched to a gene: 7. Germline V gives CDR1 KGHDR, CDR2 SFDVKD. As DNA, the CDR3 is TGTGCCACCAGTGAGTCGCTAGCGGGAACTAGCACAGATACGCAGTATTTT. It encodes CATSESLAGTSTDTQYF.